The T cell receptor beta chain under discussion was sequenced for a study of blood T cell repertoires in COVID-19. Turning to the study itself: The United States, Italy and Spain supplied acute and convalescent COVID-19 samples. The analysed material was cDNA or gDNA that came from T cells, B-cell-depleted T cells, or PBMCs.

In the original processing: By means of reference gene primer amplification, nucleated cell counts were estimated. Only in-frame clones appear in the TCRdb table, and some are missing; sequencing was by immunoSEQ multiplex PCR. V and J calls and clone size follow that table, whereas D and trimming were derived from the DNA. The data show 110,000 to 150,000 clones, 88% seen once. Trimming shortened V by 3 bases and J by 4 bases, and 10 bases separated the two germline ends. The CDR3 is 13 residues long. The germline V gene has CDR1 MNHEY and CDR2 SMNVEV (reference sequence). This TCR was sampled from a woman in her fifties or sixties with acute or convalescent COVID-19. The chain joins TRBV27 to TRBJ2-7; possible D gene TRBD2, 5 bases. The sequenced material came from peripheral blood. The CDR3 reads CASSLRVRYEQYF. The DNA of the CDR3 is TGTGCCAGCAGTTTGCGGGTTCGGTACGAGCAGTACTTC.